The clone carrying this TCR beta chain was recorded at least ten times. Its target is unknown. The record originates from a study of identical twins. Study-wide findings and caveats: Fewer insertions marked abundant cord blood beta clonotypes; young adult naive trended weakly, memory not at all. Conclusions came from cross-sectional statistical analysis, not from following the same donors.

Template switching introduced a universal primer site, and the cDNA bore unique molecular identifiers. MiXCR was run by TCRdb on the 5' RACE reads, yielding one entry per CDR3 protein. The sample carries some 590,000 distinct CDR3 sequences, over 8.5% recorded once. This sample was shared with a second study, whose subject was yellow fever vaccine responses in identical twins. According to that study: Twins showed a vaccine T cell response that reportedly seemed partly convergent, partly personalized.

The origin of this receptor is a woman under 30 in good health. What was sequenced was PBMCs.

In DNA, the CDR3 is TGTGCCAGCAGCTTAGAAAGCCTAGCGGGAGTCCGCAATGAGCAGTTCTTC. This codes for CASSLESLAGVRNEQFF. The gene calls are TRBV7-9 and TRBJ2-1; 10 nucleotides align to TRBD2. This CDR3 contains 17 residues. The germline CDR1 and CDR2 sequences are SEHNR and FQNEAQ (reference sequence). After removal of 1 base from V and 6 bases from J, the junction contained 9 bases not matched to a gene.